This is a list of T cell receptor beta chains from one sample in a study of blood T cell repertoires in COVID-19. Sequencing was performed with immunoSEQ multiplex PCR; in TCRdb, only in-frame clones are kept and a portion is missing. Of a few thousand clones listed, roughly 70% are singletons. The sequenced sample was peripheral blood. These receptors were collected from a man between 65 and 79 years old with active COVID-19. Each CDR3 is given with its conserved first and last residue. Fields, in order: J gene, CDR3 length, D gene, clone size, V gene, CDR3 protein, CDR3 DNA. A D gene is named only where the DNA matches it firmly. Not all rows give a size; the values are once, few, many and, for expanded clones, a class.

>TRBJ1-3|16|TRBD1|.|TRBV30
CAWSPGQGLSGNTIYF
TGTGCCTGGAGTCCAGGACAGGGTCTCTCTGGAAACACCATATATTTT
>TRBJ2-1|17|TRBD2|.|TRBV27
CASSLASGRLSYNEQFF
TGTGCCAGCAGTTTAGCCAGCGGGAGGCTCTCCTACAATGAGCAGTTCTTC
>TRBJ1-4|14|TRBD1|once|TRBV12-5
CASGPGTGPEKLFF
TGTGCTAGTGGCCCCGGGACAGGCCCCGAAAAACTGTTTTTT
>TRBJ1-5|18|TRBD1|.|TRBV5-1
CASIVDEERDRGNQPQHF
TGCGCCAGCATCGTCGACGAGGAGAGGGACAGGGGAAATCAGCCCCAGCATTTT
>TRBJ2-2|16|.|.|TRBV5-1
CASSLGMVGDTGELFF
TGCGCCAGCAGCTTAGGGATGGTAGGGGACACCGGGGAGCTGTTTTTT
>TRBJ2-5|14|TRBD2|few|TRBV6-6
CASRLAGVRETQYF
TGTGCCAGCAGATTAGCGGGAGTCCGGGAGACCCAGTACTTC
>TRBJ1-1|14|.|.|TRBV19
CASSMESMNTEAFF
TGTGCCAGTAGTATGGAGTCTATGAACACTGAAGCTTTCTTT
>TRBJ2-6|19|TRBD1|.|TRBV4-2
CASSQRGQGSVPGANVLTF
TGTGCCAGCAGCCAACGAGGACAGGGTAGTGTTCCTGGGGCCAACGTCCTGACTTTC
>TRBJ1-2|15|.|.|TRBV9
CASRKGTGANYGYTF
TGTGCCAGCAGGAAGGGAACAGGAGCTAACTATGGCTACACCTTC
>TRBJ2-2|16|TRBD2|.|TRBV5-1
CASSLGSGGTTGELFF
TGCGCCAGCAGCTTGGGCAGCGGGGGGACGACCGGGGAGCTGTTTTTT
>TRBJ1-2|11|.|.|TRBV12-3/TRBV12-4
CASTPGFGYTF
TGTGCCAGCACCCCGGGGTTCGGCTACACCTTC
>TRBJ2-3|13|.|few|TRBV12-3/TRBV12-4
CASSLTGTDTQYF
TGTGCCAGCAGTTTAACGGGAACAGATACGCAGTATTTT
>TRBJ2-3|15|.|.|TRBV6-5
CASSYNGQLTDTQYF
TGTGCCAGCAGTTACAACGGACAGCTCACAGATACGCAGTATTTT
>TRBJ1-2|13|TRBD1|few|TRBV6-5
CASSYSTGGGYTF
TGTGCCAGCAGTTACAGTACAGGGGGCGGCTACACCTTC
>TRBJ1-6|15|.|once|TRBV3-1/TRBV3-2
CASSQRQGIRSPLHF
TGTGCCAGCAGCCAACGTCAGGGTATACGTTCACCCCTCCACTTT
>TRBJ2-7|17|TRBD1|.|TRBV7-9
CASSPPTGAAHPYEQYF
TGTGCCAGCAGCCCTCCAACAGGGGCCGCGCATCCCTACGAGCAGTACTTC
>TRBJ1-2|15|TRBD1|.|TRBV27
CASSLGQGAVVGYTF
TGTGCCAGCAGTTTGGGACAGGGGGCCGTAGTCGGCTACACCTTC
>TRBJ2-1|12|TRBD2|.|TRBV3-1/TRBV3-2
CASSQGSGGQFF
TGTGCCAGCAGCCAAGGCTCGGGGGGGCAGTTCTTC
>TRBJ1-2|15|.|.|TRBV6-5
CASRAPKRSNYGYTF
TGTGCCAGCAGGGCCCCGAAGCGCAGTAACTATGGCTACACCTTC
>TRBJ2-7|13|TRBD1|.|TRBV13
CASSTPDRVEQYF
TGTGCCAGCAGCACACCGGACAGGGTTGAGCAGTACTTC
>TRBJ2-3|13|.|.|TRBV7-2
CASRERGTDTQYF
TGTGCCAGCCGTGAGAGAGGGACAGATACGCAGTATTTT
>TRBJ1-6|16|.|.|TRBV15
CATSRGRVSYNSPLHF
TGTGCCACCAGCAGAGGCAGGGTGTCCTATAATTCACCCCTCCACTTT
>TRBJ2-1|14|.|.|TRBV6-5
CASTKGLLPHEQFF
TGTGCCAGCACAAAGGGACTCCTCCCCCATGAGCAGTTCTTC
>TRBJ2-7|14|.|.|TRBV5-1
CASSLLSAGYEQYF
TGCGCCAGCAGCTTGTTATCCGCGGGCTACGAGCAGTACTTC
>TRBJ2-2|13|.|.|TRBV7-2
CASSSPNTGELFF
TGTGCCAGCAGCAGCCCGAACACCGGGGAGCTGTTTTTT
>TRBJ1-5|15|.|few|TRBV6-1
CASSEGGWLGQPQHF
TGTGCCAGCAGTGAGGGAGGGTGGCTAGGTCAGCCCCAGCATTTT
>TRBJ2-1|14|.|.|TRBV7-3
CASSWTTGYNEQFF
TGTGCCAGCAGCTGGACTACTGGCTACAATGAGCAGTTCTTC
>TRBJ1-5|18|.|.|TRBV24-1
CATPRVGGPSHSNQPQHF
TGTGCCACCCCTCGGGTTGGGGGCCCCTCCCATAGCAATCAGCCCCAGCATTTT
>TRBJ2-5|14|.|.|TRBV5-4
CASSLGTGQETQYF
TGTGCCAGCAGCTTGGGTACAGGTCAAGAGACCCAGTACTTC
>TRBJ2-7|12|.|.|TRBV12-3/TRBV12-4
CASRTEPLEQYF
TGTGCCAGCAGAACTGAACCCCTCGAGCAGTACTTC
>TRBJ2-3|17|TRBD1|.|TRBV24-1
CATSDPGQGAGADTQYF
TGTGCCACCAGTGATCCGGGACAGGGGGCAGGCGCAGATACGCAGTATTTT
>TRBJ2-3|16|TRBD1|.|TRBV14
CASSQGQGYWSDTQYF
TGTGCCAGCAGCCAGGGACAGGGGTATTGGTCCGATACGCAGTATTTT
>TRBJ1-2|14|.|.|TRBV28
CASTPIAGGNGYTF
TGTGCCAGCACTCCTATAGCAGGAGGTAATGGCTACACCTTC
>TRBJ2-5|13|.|.|TRBV5-4
CASSLEFRETQYF
TGTGCCAGCAGCTTGGAATTCCGAGAGACCCAGTACTTC
>TRBJ2-3|17|TRBD2|.|TRBV18
CASSPSVLSGGRDTQYF
TGTGCCAGCTCACCCTCAGTTCTGAGCGGGGGCAGGGATACGCAGTATTTT
>TRBJ1-2|13|.|large|TRBV24-1
CATKKTGLYGYTF
TGTGCCACCAAAAAGACAGGCCTCTATGGCTACACCTTC
>TRBJ1-2|14|.|few|TRBV6-5
CASSYLPGGAGYTF
TGTGCCAGCAGTTATCTGCCCGGGGGAGCGGGCTACACCTTC
>TRBJ2-7|15|TRBD1|few|TRBV27
CASSVADRGLYEQYF
TGTGCCAGCAGCGTTGCGGACAGGGGGCTGTACGAGCAGTACTTC
>TRBJ1-3|15|TRBD1|.|TRBV18
CASSPGTASGNTIYF
TGTGCCAGCTCCCCCGGGACAGCCTCTGGAAACACCATATATTTT
>TRBJ1-6|17|.|.|TRBV7-2
CASSPTVSGLYNSPLHF
TGTGCCAGCAGCCCTACGGTGTCTGGGCTTTATAATTCACCCCTCCACTTT
>TRBJ1-5|15|.|few|TRBV6-2/TRBV6-3
CASSPARTGNQPQHF
TGTGCCAGCAGTCCGGCCAGGACGGGAAATCAGCCCCAGCATTTT
>TRBJ2-7|16|.|.|TRBV2
CASSEAGQGVVYEQYF
TGTGCCAGCAGTGAAGCAGGCCAGGGTGTAGTTTACGAGCAGTACTTC
>TRBJ1-2|14|.|.|TRBV18
CASSPEQGHYGYTF
TGTGCCAGCTCACCTGAACAGGGACACTATGGCTACACCTTC
>TRBJ1-2|14|.|.|TRBV27
CASSLAGGSYGYTF
TGTGCCAGCAGTTTAGCAGGAGGGAGCTATGGCTACACCTTC
>TRBJ2-2|13|.|large|TRBV7-9
CASSGTYTGELFF
TGTGCCAGCAGCGGGACTTACACCGGGGAGCTGTTTTTT
>TRBJ1-4|17|.|medium-sized|TRBV2
CASMPWGHSQNNEKLFF
TGTGCCAGCATGCCATGGGGCCACTCACAAAATAATGAAAAACTGTTTTTT
>TRBJ1-4|16|.|.|TRBV19
CASSIRPRVGREKLFF
TGTGCCAGTAGTATACGACCGAGGGTAGGGCGGGAAAAACTGTTTTTT
>TRBJ1-2|15|.|.|TRBV5-1
CASSLAGSGNYGYTF
TGCGCCAGCAGCTTGGCCGGATCAGGGAACTATGGCTACACCTTC